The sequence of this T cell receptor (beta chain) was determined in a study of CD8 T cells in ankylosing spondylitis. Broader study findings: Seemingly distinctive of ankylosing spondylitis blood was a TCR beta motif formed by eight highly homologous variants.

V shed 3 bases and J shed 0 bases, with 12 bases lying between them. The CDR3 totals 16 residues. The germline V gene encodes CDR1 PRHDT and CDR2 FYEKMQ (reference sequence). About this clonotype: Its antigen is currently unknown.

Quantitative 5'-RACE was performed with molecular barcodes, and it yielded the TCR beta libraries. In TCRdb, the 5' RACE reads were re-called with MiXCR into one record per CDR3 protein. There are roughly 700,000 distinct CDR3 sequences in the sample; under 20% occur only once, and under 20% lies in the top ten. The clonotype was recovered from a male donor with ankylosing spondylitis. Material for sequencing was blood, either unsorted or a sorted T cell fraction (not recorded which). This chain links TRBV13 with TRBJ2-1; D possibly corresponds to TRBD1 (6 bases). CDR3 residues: CASSLRRQASYNEQFF. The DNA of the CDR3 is TGTGCCAGCAGCTTGAGAAGACAGGCCTCCTACAATGAGCAGTTCTTC.